Each of the 18 T cell receptor beta chains below was sequenced from the same sample in a study of blood T cell repertoires in COVID-19. Here immunoSEQ multiplex PCR was the method, and the copy in TCRdb shows in-frame clones only, minus some. The data contain over 200,000 clones, about 89% of them singletons. The sample consisted of peripheral blood. Receptor source: a woman in her 50s with acute or convalescent COVID-19.

The genes are TRBV4-1 and TRBJ2-1, with D tentatively TRBD2 (5 bases). This CDR3 is built from 14 residues. CDR1 and CDR2 (germline): MGHRA, YSYEKL. Trimming left V 4 bases short and J 7 bases short, with 14 bases between. The CDR3, as DNA: TGCGCCAGCAGCCCCGGGATACTAAAGAATGAGCAGTTCTTC. Translated: CASSPGILKNEQFF.

This clone was seen only once. V and J are TRBV6-2 or TRBV6-3 and TRBJ2-2; D may be TRBD2 (6 bases). Looked up from germline, CDR1 is MNHEY and CDR2 is SVGEGT. V dropped 3 bases and J dropped 7 bases, with 9 bases sitting between them. The CDR3 has 13 amino acids. Written as DNA, the CDR3 is TGTGCCAGCAGTTATTCAGCGGGCGGGGAGCTGTTTTTT. Translating it yields CASSYSAGGELFF.

The genes are TRBV5-8 and TRBJ2-2; 12 positions match TRBD2. V was clipped by 3 bases and J by 1 base; unmatched bases: 7. Germline CDR1 and CDR2: SGHTS and YDEGEE. The CDR3 contains 18 residues. In DNA, the CDR3 is TGTGCCAGCAGCTGGTCCCTACTAGCGGGAGGGAACACCGGGGAGCTGTTTTTT. This translates into CASSWSLLAGGNTGELFF. Drawing the rest from reference TRBV5-8 and TRBJ2-2, the complete variable domain is EAGVTQSPTHLIKTRGQQATLRCSPISGHTSVYWYQQALGLGLQFLLWYDEGEERNRGNFPPRFSGRQFPNYSSELNVNALELEDSALYLCASSWSLLAGGNTGELFFGEGSRLTVL.

This chain links TRBV28 with TRBJ1-5; 7 bases align to TRBD1. V was clipped by 4 bases and J by 6 bases; unmatched bases: 12. The germline V gene encodes CDR1 MDHEN and CDR2 SYDVKM. This CDR3 contains 16 residues. CDR3 protein: CASSSPRDRARQPQHF. DNA for the CDR3: TGTGCCAGCAGTTCCCCGCGGGACAGAGCCCGTCAGCCCCAGCATTTT.

V is TRBV28 and J is TRBJ1-1; no definite D call. Deletions cut 7 bases from V and 1 base from J, with 13 bases between. This CDR3 comprises 14 residues. The germline CDR1 and CDR2 sequences are MDHEN and SYDVKM. CDR3 coding DNA: TGTGCCAGCAAATCGTCCCCCCCGAACACTGAAGCTTTCTTT. Translation gives CASKSSPPNTEAFF. The whole variable domain, filled in from reference TRBV28 and TRBJ1-1, reads DVKVTQSSRYLVKRTGEKVFLECVQDMDHENMFWYRQDPGLGLRLIYFSYDVKMKEKGDIPEGYSVSREKKERFSLILESASTNQTSMYLCASKSSPPNTEAFFGQGTRLTVV.

V gene TRBV19 combines with J gene TRBJ1-2, with 7 nucleotides matching TRBD1. CDR1 LNHDA and CDR2 SQIVND come from the germline V gene (reference sequence). Trimming cost V 9 bases and J 7 bases; bases outside gene matches: 14. The CDR3 contains 14 residues. CDR3 sequence reads: CASRGLTGNGGYTF. DNA of the CDR3: TGTGCCAGCAGAGGGTTGACAGGGAATGGTGGCTACACCTTC.

This sequence joins TRBV5-1 and TRBJ1-1; D call uncertain. This CDR3 is 14 amino acids long. Trimming stripped 2 bases from V and 1 base from J, with 9 bases between. The V gene's germline CDR1 is SGHRS and CDR2 YFSETQ. For the CDR3, the DNA is TGCGCCAGCAGCTTAGGAACTACGAACACTGAAGCTTTCTTT. This codes for CASSLGTTNTEAFF.

This rearrangement joins TRBV2 to TRBJ1-4; D is possibly TRBD1 (5 bases). V was shortened by 10 bases and J by 4 bases, with 13 bases between the two germline ends. The germline CDR1 and CDR2 sequences are SNHLY and FYNNEI. The CDR3 spans 13 residues. This CDR3 reads CATKTAYNEKLFF. CDR3 DNA: TGTGCCACCAAGACAGCGTATAATGAAAAACTGTTTTTT.

This chain connects TRBV9 to TRBJ2-5; TRBD1 matches at 7 bases. Germline loops: CDR1 SGDLS, CDR2 YYNGEE. CDR3 length: 14 residues. V lost 4 bases and J lost 4; bases outside the gene matches: 7. CDR3 protein: CASSSTTGVETQYF. The CDR3, as DNA: TGTGCCAGCAGCTCTACTACAGGGGTAGAGACCCAGTACTTC.

The chain links TRBV27 to TRBJ2-7; D perhaps matches TRBD2 (6 bases). Trimming left V 4 bases short and J 7 bases short, with 23 bases between. Germline values: CDR1 MNHEY, CDR2 SMNVEV (reference sequence). CDR3 length: 16 residues. The CDR3 DNA sequence: TGTGCCAGCAGTTCCTCGGGCGGGACCACACCCGGGGAGCAGTACTTC. This sequence encodes CASSSSGGTTPGEQYF.

The chain is built from TRBV19 and TRBJ1-4; D call uncertain. CDR3 length: 14 amino acids. CDR1 is LNHDA and CDR2 is SQIVND in the germline V gene (reference sequence). Trimming shortened V by 3 bases and J by 7 bases, and 12 bases separated the two germline ends. CDR3 in amino acids: CASSITGRGEKLFF. The DNA for the CDR3 is TGTGCCAGTAGTATTACCGGGCGGGGTGAAAAACTGTTTTTT.

The chain joins TRBV6-4 to TRBJ1-1; 7 bases align to TRBD1. Germline loops: CDR1 MRHNA, CDR2 SNTAGT. The CDR3 is made up of 13 amino acids. With 5 bases clipped from V and 3 bases from J, the junction kept 3 bases outside the gene matches. The CDR3 nucleotides read TGTGCCAGCAGTCGGGACAGCTACACTGAAGCTTTCTTT. It encodes CASSRDSYTEAFF.

The rearrangement links TRBV30 to TRBJ1-6, with D maybe TRBD1 (5 bases). V was cut by 0 bases and J by 4 bases, with 7 bases left in between. The CDR3 is 14 residues long. Germline CDR1 is GTSNPN and CDR2 is SVGIG (reference sequence). The CDR3 coding sequence is TGTGCCTGGAGTGTCGGGGGATATAATTCACCCCTCCACTTT. Amino acids: CAWSVGGYNSPLHF. Complete variable domain (other parts from reference TRBV30 and TRBJ1-6): SQTIHQWPATLVQPVGSPLSLECTVEGTSNPNLYWYRQAAGRGLQLLFYSVGIGQISSEVPQNLSASRPQDRQFILSSKKLLLSDSGFYLCAWSVGGYNSPLHFGNGTRLTVT.

The chain recombines TRBV11-2 with TRBJ2-7; 8 nucleotides agree with TRBD2. CDR3 length: 15 amino acids. CDR1 SGHAT and CDR2 FQNNGV come from the germline V gene. With V trimmed by 5 bases and J by 0 bases, 6 bases remained unmatched. The CDR3 spells CASSQTSGRSYEQYF. In nucleotides, the CDR3 is TGTGCCAGCAGCCAAACTAGCGGCCGCTCCTACGAGCAGTACTTC.

This rearrangement joins TRBV18 to TRBJ2-7; tentative D call: TRBD1 (6 bases). The V and J ends lost 2 bases and 2 bases respectively, with 7 bases between them. CDR3 length equals 13 residues. Germline CDR1 and CDR2: KGHSH and LQKENI. CDR3 in amino acids: CASSPTGPYEQYF. Here the CDR3 DNA reads TGTGCCAGCTCACCAACAGGGCCCTACGAGCAGTACTTC.

This chain links TRBV7-9 with TRBJ1-2; 8 nucleotides match TRBD1. V shed 5 bases and J 6 bases; nucleotides not matched to a gene: 8. Germline V gene lookup returns CDR1 SEHNR and CDR2 FQNEAQ (reference sequence). This CDR3 region has 14 residues. The CDR3 bases are TGTGCCAGCAGCACATTCGGGACAGGTCATGGCTACACCTTC. It translates to CASSTFGTGHGYTF.

This chain joins TRBV29-1 and TRBJ1-1, with 7 bases that match TRBD1. V was pared by 7 bases and J by 1 base, with 6 bases of the junction left unmatched. The germline CDR1 and CDR2 sequences are SQVTM and ANQGSEA. The CDR3 consists of 13 residues. The CDR3 here is CSETGWGNTEAFF. DNA of the CDR3: TGCAGCGAGACAGGGTGGGGGAACACTGAAGCTTTCTTT.

J is TRBJ2-3 and V is TRBV27; 9 bases map to TRBD2. Germline V gene lookup returns CDR1 MNHEY and CDR2 SMNVEV (reference sequence). The CDR3 has 16 amino acids. With V trimmed by 7 bases and J by 6 bases, 14 bases remained unmatched. The CDR3 DNA sequence: TGTGCCAGCACCCGAGGCCTAGCGGGACCCATCGATACGCAGTATTTT. It encodes CASTRGLAGPIDTQYF.